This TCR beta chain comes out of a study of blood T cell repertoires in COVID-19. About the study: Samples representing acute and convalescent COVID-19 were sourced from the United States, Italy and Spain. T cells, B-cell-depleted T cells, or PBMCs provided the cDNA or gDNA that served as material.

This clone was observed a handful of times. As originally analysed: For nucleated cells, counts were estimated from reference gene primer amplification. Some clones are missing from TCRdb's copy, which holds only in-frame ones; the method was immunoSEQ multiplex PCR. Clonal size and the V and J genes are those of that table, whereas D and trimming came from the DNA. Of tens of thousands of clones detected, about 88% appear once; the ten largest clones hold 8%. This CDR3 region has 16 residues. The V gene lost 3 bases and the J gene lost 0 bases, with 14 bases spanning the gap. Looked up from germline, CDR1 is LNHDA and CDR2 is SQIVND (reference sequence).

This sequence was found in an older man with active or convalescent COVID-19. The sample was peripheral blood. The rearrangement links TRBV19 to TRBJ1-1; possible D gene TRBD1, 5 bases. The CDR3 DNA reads TGTGCCAGTAGTATTAAAAGCAGGGCCATGAACACTGAAGCTTTCTTT. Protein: CASSIKSRAMNTEAFF.